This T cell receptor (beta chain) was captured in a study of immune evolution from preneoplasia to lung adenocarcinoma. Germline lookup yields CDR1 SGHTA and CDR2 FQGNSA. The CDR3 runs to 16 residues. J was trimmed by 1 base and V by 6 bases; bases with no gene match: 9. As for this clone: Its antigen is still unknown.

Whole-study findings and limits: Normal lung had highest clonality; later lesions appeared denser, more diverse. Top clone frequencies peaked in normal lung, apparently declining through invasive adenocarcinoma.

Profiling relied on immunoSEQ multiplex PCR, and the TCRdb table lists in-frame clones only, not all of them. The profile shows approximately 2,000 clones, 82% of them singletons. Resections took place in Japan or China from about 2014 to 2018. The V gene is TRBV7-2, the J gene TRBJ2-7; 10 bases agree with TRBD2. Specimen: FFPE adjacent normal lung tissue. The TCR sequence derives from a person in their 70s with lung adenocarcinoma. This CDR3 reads CASSLALAGGSYEQYF. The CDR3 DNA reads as TGTGCCAGCAGTCTAGCGTTAGCGGGAGGTTCCTACGAGCAGTACTTC.